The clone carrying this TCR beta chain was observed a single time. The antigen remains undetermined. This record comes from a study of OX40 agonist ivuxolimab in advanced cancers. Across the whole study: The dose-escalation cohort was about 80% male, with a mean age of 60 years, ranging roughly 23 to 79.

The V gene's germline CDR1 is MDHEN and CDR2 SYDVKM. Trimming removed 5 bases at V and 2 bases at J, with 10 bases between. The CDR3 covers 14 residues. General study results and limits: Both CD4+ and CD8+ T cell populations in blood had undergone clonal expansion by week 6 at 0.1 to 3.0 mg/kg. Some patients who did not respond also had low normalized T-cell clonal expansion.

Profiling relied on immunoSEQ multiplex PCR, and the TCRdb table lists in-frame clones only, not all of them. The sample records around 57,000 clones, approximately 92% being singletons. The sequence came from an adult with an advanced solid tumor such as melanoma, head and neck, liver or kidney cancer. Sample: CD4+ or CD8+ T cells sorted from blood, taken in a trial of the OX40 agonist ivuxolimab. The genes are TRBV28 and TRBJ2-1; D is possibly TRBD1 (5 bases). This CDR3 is CASSPDSTYNEQFF. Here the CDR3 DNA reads TGTGCCAGCAGTCCCGACAGTACCTACAATGAGCAGTTCTTC.